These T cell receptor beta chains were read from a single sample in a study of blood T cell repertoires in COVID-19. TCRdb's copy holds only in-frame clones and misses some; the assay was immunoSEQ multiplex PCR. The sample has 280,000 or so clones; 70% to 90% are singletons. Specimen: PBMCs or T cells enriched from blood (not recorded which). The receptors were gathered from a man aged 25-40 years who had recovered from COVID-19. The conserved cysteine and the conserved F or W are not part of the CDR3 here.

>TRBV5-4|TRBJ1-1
ASSLPTDTEAF
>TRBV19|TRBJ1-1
ASRAGGAGAF
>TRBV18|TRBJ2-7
ASSPGLAGYEQY
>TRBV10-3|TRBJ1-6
AISETGGSPLH
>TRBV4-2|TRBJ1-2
ASSQATENYGYT
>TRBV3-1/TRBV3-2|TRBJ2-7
ASSRQQGSYEQY
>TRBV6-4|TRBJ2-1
ASSVGTGNNEQF
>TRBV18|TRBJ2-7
ASSPPGVSYEQY
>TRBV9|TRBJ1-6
ASSANVRAYNSPLH
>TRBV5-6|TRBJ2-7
ASSSRQAPTYEQY
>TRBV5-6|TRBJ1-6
ASSLGAGLSSPLH
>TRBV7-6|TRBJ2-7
ASSWGVGRGPLYEQY
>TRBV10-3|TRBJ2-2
AISERAAGELF